The 8 T cell receptor beta chains listed next were all sequenced from one sample in a study of blood T cells in healthy people across ages. Then a second PCR, running roughly 7 to 11 cycles, was carried out with a sample-barcoded 5' primer and a J-beta primer mix. TCRdb independently ran MiXCR on the 5' RACE reads; one entry per CDR3 protein. The data hold roughly 800,000 distinct CDR3 sequences, with approximately 25% observed a single time. These records were also assigned to another study, of T cells of mothers and their children.

Sequenced: blood. These receptor sequences come from a boy between 5 and 17 years old in good health.

The V and J genes are TRBV28 and TRBJ2-4; 10 nucleotides match TRBD1. CDR1 and CDR2 from the germline V gene are MDHEN and SYDVKM. The trim removed 5 bases at V and 7 bases at J, leaving 5 bases unmatched. The CDR3 covers 14 residues. The CDR3 protein is CASSRTGGGNIQYF. The CDR3 coding sequence is TGTGCCAGCAGTCGGACAGGGGGAGGGAACATTCAGTACTTC.

The table lists this clonotype with a few counts. This chain joins TRBV4-3 and TRBJ2-2, with 9 positions matching TRBD1. V gave up 0 bases and J gave up 6 bases; unmatched junction bases: 5. Per the germline V gene, CDR1 is LGHNA and CDR2 is YSLEER. The CDR3 spans 16 residues. The CDR3 sequence: CASSQEGTGWAGELFF. The CDR3 DNA is TGCGCCAGCAGCCAAGAGGGGACAGGGTGGGCCGGGGAGCTGTTTTTT.

This CDR3 reads CASHQGASGYTF. The CDR3 DNA follows: TGTGCCAGCCACCAGGGGGCTTCCGGCTACACCTTC. V and J are TRBV12-3 or TRBV12-4 and TRBJ1-2; TRBD1 aligns across 8 bases. CDR3 length equals 12 residues. J gave up 8 bases and V 8 bases, and 7 bases lay outside the gene matches.

V is TRBV20-1 and J is TRBJ2-4, with D perhaps given as TRBD1 or TRBD2 (5 bases each). The CDR3 is 15 amino acids. CDR1 and CDR2 (germline): DFQATT, SNEGSKA (reference sequence). V lost 0 bases, J lost 7 bases, and 16 bases lay in between. As DNA, the CDR3 is TGCAGTGCTAGAGATCTGAGGGGTGGGACGAACATTCAGTACTTC. Translated: CSARDLRGGTNIQYF.

V gene TRBV5-6 combines with J gene TRBJ2-5; 7 nucleotides match TRBD2. The end of the DNA fits TRBJ2-7 better, so the J call may be wrong. CDR1 and CDR2 (germline): SGHDT, YYEEEE. The CDR3 length is 17 residues. The CDR3 region has the DNA TGTGCCAGCAGCTTGATGTATTTGGGGGAGGGCCCCTACGAGCAGTACTTC. This encodes CASSLMYLGEGPYEQYF.

A few counts support this clonotype. The chain carries TRBV27 and TRBJ1-2; TRBD1 matches 8 bases. Looked up from germline, CDR1 is MNHEY and CDR2 is SMNVEV (reference sequence). The CDR3 loop spans 15 amino acids. V lost 7 bases, J lost 2 bases, and 9 bases stayed unmatched. CDR3 sequence reads: CASTSVRGPNYGYTF. The CDR3 region has the DNA TGTGCCAGCACCTCCGTCAGGGGGCCCAACTATGGCTACACCTTC.

J is TRBJ1-2 and V is TRBV7-2, with D perhaps matching TRBD1 (5 bases). V was shortened by 5 bases and J by 6 bases, with 13 bases between the two germline ends. Germline V CDR1 and CDR2: SGHTA, FQGNSA. There are 13 residues in the CDR3. The CDR3 DNA reads as TGTGCCAGCAGCCCCGAGGGGACTCATGGCTACACCTTC. Amino acids: CASSPEGTHGYTF.

To note about this clonotype: At one end the junction does not follow the germline gene, possibly because of a read error. The DNA for the CDR3 is TGCGCCAGCAGCCCAGAGCCACAGGACAACTATGGCTGCACCTTC. Encoded protein: CASSPEPQDNYGCTF. The rearrangement links TRBV4-1 to TRBJ1-2; TRBD1 is a possible D gene (5 bases). The CDR3 consists of 15 residues. Germline V CDR1 and CDR2: MGHRA, YSYEKL.